Below, 8 T cell receptor beta chains from the same sample are listed, as sequenced in a study of blood T cell repertoires in COVID-19. Some clones are missing from TCRdb's copy, which holds only in-frame ones; the method was immunoSEQ multiplex PCR. The table includes fewer than 250,000 clones, roughly 81% detected once. Sequencing input: peripheral blood. The receptors originated from a woman aged 45-60 years with active or convalescent COVID-19.

In regard to this clone: Because the CDR3's place on the DNA is in doubt, the DNA is left out and the CDR3 is given as listed by TCRdb. The gene calls are TRBV11-2 and TRBJ2-7; the table calls TRBD1, which could not be checked here. CDR1 SGHAT and CDR2 FQNNGV come from the germline V gene. The CDR3 totals 12 residues, both ends included. CDR3 sequence: CASSAWGTGTYF.

This chain uses TRBV7-3 with TRBJ1-2; D remains ambiguous. V shed 5 bases and J shed 5 bases, with 12 bases lying between them. The germline V gene encodes CDR1 SGHTA and CDR2 FQGTGA. The CDR3 runs 13 residues. CDR3 sequence (DNA): TGTGCCAGCAGCCCGGGAGGCCCTTATGGCTACACCTTC. This gives the protein CASSPGGPYGYTF.

The V gene is TRBV10-3, the J gene TRBJ1-2, with 9 bases lining up with TRBD1. CDR1 ENHRY and CDR2 SYGVKD come from the germline V gene. The ends lost 4 bases at V and 2 bases at J; junction bases unmatched: 5. The CDR3 has 15 amino acids. The CDR3 DNA is TGTGCCATCAGTGGGCGAGGACAGGGGAACTATGGCTACACCTTC. Encoded protein: CAISGRGQGNYGYTF.

This chain links TRBV5-1 with TRBJ1-1; 7 bases are a match to TRBD1. Germline V gene sequence: CDR1 SGHRS, CDR2 YFSETQ. The CDR3 consists of 13 residues. Trimming removed 6 bases from V and 2 bases from J; junction bases left unmatched: 4. CDR3 in amino acids: CASTRDSNTEAFF. Here the CDR3 DNA reads TGCGCCAGCACCCGGGACAGTAACACTGAAGCTTTCTTT.

The rearrangement uses TRBV7-9 and TRBJ2-3, with a possible D match to TRBD1 (7 bases). The CDR3 runs to 14 residues. V lost 6 bases and J lost 2, with 12 bases in between. Germline lookup yields CDR1 SEHNR and CDR2 FQNEAQ (reference sequence). In nucleotides, the CDR3 is TGTGCCAGCAGGCGGGACAGAGACACAGATACGCAGTATTTT. It translates to CASRRDRDTDTQYF.

The J gene is TRBJ1-1, the V gene TRBV15; D gene unclear. CDR1 and CDR2 (germline): LNHNV, YYDKDF (reference sequence). V was clipped by 5 bases and J by 2 bases, with 12 bases between them. The CDR3 has 14 amino acids. The CDR3 DNA reads TGTGCCACCAGCCAAATCCGACAAAACACTGAAGCTTTCTTT. This translates into CATSQIRQNTEAFF.

This clone was seen only a few times. V is TRBV28 and J is TRBJ2-7; 10 bases line up with TRBD1. The germline gives CDR1 MDHEN, CDR2 SYDVKM. The CDR3 is 15 amino acids. The V and J ends lost 6 bases and 9 bases, in that order; junction bases with no gene match: 14. This CDR3 reads CASSLRQGASVVQYF. The CDR3 nucleotides are TGTGCCAGCAGCCTTCGACAGGGGGCCAGCGTCGTGCAGTACTTC.

The rearrangement joins TRBV30 to TRBJ2-1; D remains unclear. Germline V gene sequence: CDR1 GTSNPN, CDR2 SVGIG (reference sequence). V shed 0 bases and J shed 5 bases, with 11 bases lying between them. The CDR3 runs 14 residues. In DNA, the CDR3 is TGTGCCTGGAGTGTCGGTAGCCCGGACAATGAGCAGTTCTTC. As protein: CAWSVGSPDNEQFF.